One and the same sample provided the 23 T cell receptor beta chains below, sequenced in a study of cytomegalovirus exposure and HLA in healthy donors. The PCR had 60 Vbeta and 13 Jbeta primers. The table came from immunoSEQ multiplex PCR; TCRdb's copy has only in-frame clones and leaves some out. The sample has approximately 150,000 clones; the top ten hold 2% to 2.5%. Sequenced: PBMCs. The receptor set was obtained from a woman between 18 and 29 years old in good health and CMV-seronegative.

As DNA, the CDR3 is TGTGCCAGCAGCGCTGGGGACTCCCCCTACGAGCAGTACTTC. Its translation is CASSAGDSPYEQYF. This sequence joins TRBV9 and TRBJ2-7; maybe TRBD2 (6 bases). Germline V gives CDR1 SGDLS, CDR2 YYNGEE. Trimming removed 3 bases at V and 2 bases at J, with 12 bases between. The CDR3 sequence is 14 residues long.

The CDR3 reads CASSLRGGGTEAFF. The CDR3 DNA is TGTGCCAGCAGCTTGAGGGGAGGTGGGACTGAAGCTTTCTTT. This sequence joins TRBV5-6 and TRBJ1-1, with a tentative D call TRBD1 (5 bases). The CDR3 spans 14 residues. Germline loops: CDR1 SGHDT, CDR2 YYEEEE. V dropped 1 base and J dropped 5 bases, with 12 bases sitting between them.

This chain connects TRBV4-3 to TRBJ1-2, with 7 bases lining up with TRBD1. After removal of 2 bases from V and 7 bases from J, the junction contained 7 bases not matched to a gene. The CDR3 has 14 amino acids. From germline, CDR1 is LGHNA and CDR2 YSLEER. This chain's CDR3 is CASSQSDRPIGYTF. The CDR3 DNA reads TGCGCCAGCAGCCAATCGGACAGGCCAATTGGCTACACCTTC.

With respect to this clone: At one end, the junction sequence differs from germline, possibly due to a read error. V and J are TRBV7-2 and TRBJ2-3; 14 bases map to TRBD2. This CDR3 has 18 residues. Germline V gene lookup returns CDR1 SGHTA and CDR2 FQGNSA. The CDR3 reads CASSLVLRLAGGPDTQYF. For the CDR3, the DNA is TGTGCCAGCAGCTTAGTCCTAAGACTAGCGGGAGGGCCAGACACGCAGTATTTT.

V is TRBV7-2 and J is TRBJ2-1, with TRBD2 matching 8 bases. The germline V gene encodes CDR1 SGHTA and CDR2 FQGNSA. J gave up 12 bases and V 4 bases, and 5 bases lay outside the gene matches. The CDR3 length is 12 residues. CDR3 protein: CASSSPGTRQFF. The CDR3 coding sequence is TGTGCCAGCAGCTCGCCGGGGACTAGGCAGTTCTTC.

DNA for the CDR3: TGTGCCAGTAGTACGACTAGCGGGAGCACAGATACGCAGTATTTT. This codes for CASSTTSGSTDTQYF. V gene TRBV19 combines with J gene TRBJ2-3; the match to TRBD2 covers 10 bases. CDR3 length: 15 residues. CDR1 and CDR2 from the germline V gene are LNHDA and SQIVND (reference sequence). Trimming cost V 4 bases and J 0 bases; bases outside gene matches: 1.

V gene TRBV5-8 combines with J gene TRBJ2-7; D unresolved. V gave up 0 bases and J gave up 0 bases, with 4 bases separating them. The CDR3 totals 13 residues. Germline CDR1 is SGHTS and CDR2 is YDEGEE. As DNA, the CDR3 is TGTGCCAGCAGCTTGGGTAGCTCCTACGAGCAGTACTTC. Its translation: CASSLGSSYEQYF.

The gene calls are TRBV19 and TRBJ2-4; D possibly corresponds to TRBD2 (5 bases). This CDR3 spans 16 amino acids. The V gene's germline CDR1 is LNHDA and CDR2 SQIVND (reference sequence). V shed 1 base and J shed 0 bases, with 10 bases lying between them. This CDR3 is CASSIGSGLAKNIQYF. The CDR3 DNA sequence: TGTGCCAGTAGTATAGGCAGCGGCCTAGCCAAAAACATTCAGTACTTC.

This chain links TRBV19 with TRBJ1-1; the D gene is possibly TRBD1 (6 bases). V shed 2 bases and J shed 6 bases, with 13 bases lying between them. The germline V gene has CDR1 LNHDA and CDR2 SQIVND (reference sequence). The CDR3 sequence is 14 residues long. The CDR3 nucleotides are TGTGCCAGTAGTATAAAGGGGGGGAGCTCTGAAGCTTTCTTT. It yields the protein CASSIKGGSSEAFF.

The chain combines TRBV15 with TRBJ1-4, with TRBD1 identical over 8 bases. This CDR3 has 17 residues. The V gene's germline CDR1 is LNHNV and CDR2 YYDKDF (reference sequence). The V gene end was trimmed by 1 base and the J gene end by 7 bases; junction bases not matched to a gene: 11. CDR3 in DNA: TGTGCCACCAGCAGAGGGTTTCGAGGACAGGGTTTTGAAAAACTGTTTTTT. This codes for CATSRGFRGQGFEKLFF. The variable domain in full, completed from reference TRBV15 and TRBJ1-4, reads DAMVIQNPRYQVTQFGKPVTLSCSQTLNHNVMYWYQQKSSQAPKLLFHYYDKDFNNEADTPDNFQSRRPNTSFCFLDIRSPGLGDTAMYLCATSRGFRGQGFEKLFFGSGTQLSVL.

The V gene is TRBV5-1, the J gene TRBJ2-5; D might be TRBD2 (5 bases). V was trimmed by 0 bases and J by 1 base, leaving 13 bases between them. The CDR3 loop spans 16 amino acids. Germline-derived CDR1 and CDR2 are SGHRS and YFSETQ. CDR3 in amino acids: CASSLAGSMSQETQYF. In DNA form, the CDR3 reads TGCGCCAGCAGCTTGGCGGGGTCAATGAGCCAAGAGACCCAGTACTTC.

The chain recombines TRBV5-4 with TRBJ1-1, with 8 bases identical to TRBD1. Germline lookup yields CDR1 SGHNT and CDR2 YYREEE (reference sequence). V was pared by 4 bases and J by 0 bases, with 11 bases of the junction left unmatched. The CDR3 consists of 17 residues. CDR3 sequence (DNA): TGTGCCAGCAGCCCTGGGGGTCAGGGGGCAATGAACACTGAAGCTTTCTTT. Translated, it gives CASSPGGQGAMNTEAFF.

The V call is TRBV5-5, the J call TRBJ2-5; 11 bases agree with TRBD2. Germline CDR1 SGHKS, CDR2 YYEKEE (reference sequence). V shed 0 bases and J 1 base; nucleotides not matched to a gene: 8. The CDR3 length is 18 residues. Here the CDR3 reads CASSLALAGGPFQETQYF. The DNA for the CDR3 is TGTGCCAGCAGCTTGGCTCTAGCGGGGGGTCCCTTCCAAGAGACCCAGTACTTC.

The chain links TRBV6-1 to TRBJ2-4, with 10 bases identical to TRBD1. J gave up 8 bases and V 5 bases, and 9 bases lay outside the gene matches. The CDR3 spans 15 residues. The germline V gene has CDR1 MNHNS and CDR2 SASEGT. CDR3 region: CASSTGTGVGDIQYF. The DNA of the CDR3 is TGTGCCAGCAGTACCGGGACAGGGGTGGGTGACATTCAGTACTTC.

The chain recombines TRBV7-6 with TRBJ1-1; D not resolved. Germline assignment: CDR1 SGHVS and CDR2 FNYEAQ. The CDR3 has 14 amino acids. V shed 2 bases and J shed 0 bases, with 7 bases lying between them. This CDR3 is CASSLSRMNTEAFF. In nucleotides, the CDR3 is TGTGCCAGCAGCTTATCCAGGATGAACACTGAAGCTTTCTTT.

This sequence joins TRBV7-9 and TRBJ1-2; 7 nucleotides align to TRBD1. This CDR3 has 12 amino acids. CDR1 is SEHNR, CDR2 FQNEAQ, per germline (reference sequence). The J segment lost 6 bases and the V segment lost 5 bases, leaving 3 bases of the junction unmatched. The CDR3 bases are TGTGCCAGCAGCCCACAGGGGAATGGCTACACCTTC. It encodes CASSPQGNGYTF.

The J gene is TRBJ1-2, the V gene TRBV19, with a tentative D call TRBD1 (6 bases). Trimming took 9 bases from V and 5 from J, leaving 13 bases between them. There are 12 residues in the CDR3. The germline CDR1 and CDR2 sequences are LNHDA and SQIVND (reference sequence). CDR3 sequence reads: CASRDTRYGYTF. The CDR3 bases are TGTGCCAGCCGGGACACCCGTTATGGCTACACCTTC.

V gene TRBV5-1 combines with J gene TRBJ2-3, with 10 bases matching TRBD2. V was pared by 1 base and J by 2 bases, with 7 bases of the junction left unmatched. This CDR3 is 17 amino acids long. CDR1 is SGHRS, CDR2 YFSETQ, per germline. CDR3 loop: CASSLLLAGDTTDTQYF. The CDR3 DNA follows: TGCGCCAGCAGCTTGCTCCTAGCGGGAGACACCACAGATACGCAGTATTTT. The complete variable domain, with remaining parts taken from reference TRBV5-1 and TRBJ2-3, reads KAGVTQTPRYLIKTRGQQVTLSCSPISGHRSVSWYQQTPGQGLQFLFEYFSETQRNKGNFPGRFSGRQFSNSRSEMNVSTLELGDSALYLCASSLLLAGDTTDTQYFGPGTRLTVL.

This chain connects TRBV7-8 to TRBJ2-3; 8 positions match TRBD1. The CDR3 is made up of 14 amino acids. CDR1 SGHVS and CDR2 FQNEAQ come from the germline V gene. V was clipped by 1 base and J by 6 bases; unmatched bases: 3. As DNA, the CDR3 is TGTGCCAGCAGCTTAGGAGGACAGGGCGATACGCAGTATTTT. This translates into CASSLGGQGDTQYF.

V gene TRBV28 combines with J gene TRBJ2-7, with D tentatively TRBD1 (5 bases). CDR1 MDHEN and CDR2 SYDVKM come from the germline V gene. V lost 10 bases, J lost 3 bases, and 13 bases lay in between. This CDR3 spans 12 amino acids. The CDR3 reads CATETDIYEQYV. For the CDR3, the DNA is TGTGCCACGGAGACGGACATCTACGAGCAGTACGTC.

This clone is identified as medium-sized from frequency. V gene TRBV6-1 combines with J gene TRBJ2-2, with a weak D call TRBD2 (6 bases). Germline V gene lookup returns CDR1 MNHNS and CDR2 SASEGT. The length of the CDR3 is 15 residues. V was clipped by 0 bases and J by 1 base, with 6 bases between them. In DNA form, the CDR3 reads TGTGCCAGCAGTGAAGCTAGCGGGAACACCGGGGAGCTGTTTTTT. Translated: CASSEASGNTGELFF.

V gene TRBV7-3 combines with J gene TRBJ2-7, with 7 bases identical to TRBD1. CDR1 SGHTA and CDR2 FQGTGA come from the germline V gene. The CDR3 spans 15 residues. Trimming at V came to 5 bases and at J to 0 bases, leaving 7 bases not matched to a gene. DNA for the CDR3: TGTGCCAGCAGCCCTCGGGCAGGGGGCTCCTACGAGCAGTACTTC. This encodes CASSPRAGGSYEQYF.

The rearrangement links TRBV7-9 to TRBJ2-5; perhaps TRBD2 as D (5 bases). The CDR3 spans 14 residues. Germline V gene data show CDR1 as SEHNR and CDR2 as FQNEAQ (reference sequence). V gave up 1 base and J gave up 4 bases, with 10 bases separating them. This CDR3 is CASSLGRGGETQYF. CDR3 bases: TGTGCCAGCAGCTTAGGGAGAGGAGGAGAGACCCAGTACTTC.